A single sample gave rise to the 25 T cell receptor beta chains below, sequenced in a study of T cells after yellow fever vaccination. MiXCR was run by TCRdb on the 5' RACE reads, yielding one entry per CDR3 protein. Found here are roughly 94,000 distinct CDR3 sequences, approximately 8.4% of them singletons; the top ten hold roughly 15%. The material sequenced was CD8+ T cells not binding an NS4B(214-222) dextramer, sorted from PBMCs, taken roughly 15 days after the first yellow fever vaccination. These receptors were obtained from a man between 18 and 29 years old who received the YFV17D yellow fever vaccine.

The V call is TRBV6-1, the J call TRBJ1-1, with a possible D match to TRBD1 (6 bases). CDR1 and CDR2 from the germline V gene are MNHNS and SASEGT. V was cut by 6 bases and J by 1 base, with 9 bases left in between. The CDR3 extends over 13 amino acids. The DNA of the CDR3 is TGTGCCAGCAGGAGGGGGGCGAACACTGAAGCTTTCTTT. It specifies CASRRGANTEAFF.

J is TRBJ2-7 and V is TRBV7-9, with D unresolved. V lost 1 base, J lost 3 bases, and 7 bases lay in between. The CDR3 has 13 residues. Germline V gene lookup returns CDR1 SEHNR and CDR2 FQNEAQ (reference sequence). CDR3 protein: CASSLVVSYEQYF. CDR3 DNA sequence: TGTGCCAGCAGCTTAGTGGTGAGCTACGAGCAGTACTTC. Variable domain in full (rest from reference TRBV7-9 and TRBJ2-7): DTGVSQNPRHKITKRGQNVTFRCDPISEHNRLYWYRQTLGQGPEFLTYFQNEAQLEKSRLLSDRFSAERPKGSFSTLEIQRTEQGDSAMYLCASSLVVSYEQYFGPGTRLTVT.

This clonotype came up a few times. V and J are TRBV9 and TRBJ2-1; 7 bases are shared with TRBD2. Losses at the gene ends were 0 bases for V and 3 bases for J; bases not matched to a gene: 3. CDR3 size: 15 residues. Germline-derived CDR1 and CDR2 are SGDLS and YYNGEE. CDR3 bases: TGTGCCAGCAGCGTAGACGGGGGGATCTACAATGAGCAGTTCTTC. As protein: CASSVDGGIYNEQFF. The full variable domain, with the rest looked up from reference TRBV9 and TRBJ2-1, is DSGVTQTPKHLITATGQRVTLRCSPRSGDLSVYWYQQSLDQGLQFLIQYYNGEERAKGNILERFSAQQFPDLHSELNLSSLELGDSALYFCASSVDGGIYNEQFFGPGTRLTVL.

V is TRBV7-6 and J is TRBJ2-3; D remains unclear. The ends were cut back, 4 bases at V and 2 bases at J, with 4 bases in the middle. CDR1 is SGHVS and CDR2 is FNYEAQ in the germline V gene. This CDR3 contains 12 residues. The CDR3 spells CASSSLTDTQYF. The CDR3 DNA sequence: TGTGCCAGCAGCTCTCTCACAGATACGCAGTATTTT.

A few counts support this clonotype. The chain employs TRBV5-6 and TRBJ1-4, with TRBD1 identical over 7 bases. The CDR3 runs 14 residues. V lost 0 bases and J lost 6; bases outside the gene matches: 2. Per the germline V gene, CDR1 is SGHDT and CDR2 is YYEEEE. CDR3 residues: CASSLGRGYEKLFF. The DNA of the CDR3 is TGTGCCAGCAGCTTGGGCAGGGGGTATGAAAAACTGTTTTTT.

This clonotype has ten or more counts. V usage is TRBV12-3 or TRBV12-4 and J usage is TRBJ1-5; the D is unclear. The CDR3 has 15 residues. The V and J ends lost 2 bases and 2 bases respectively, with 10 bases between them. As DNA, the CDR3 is TGTGCCAGCAGTTTATGGGGAAGCGGCAATCAGCCCCAGCATTTT. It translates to CASSLWGSGNQPQHF.

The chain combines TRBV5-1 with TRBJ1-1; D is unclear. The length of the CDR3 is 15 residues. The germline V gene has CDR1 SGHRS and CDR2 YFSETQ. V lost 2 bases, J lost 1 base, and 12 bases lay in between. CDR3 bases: TGCGCCAGCAGCTTCTGGGCAGGACGGAACACTGAAGCTTTCTTT. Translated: CASSFWAGRNTEAFF.

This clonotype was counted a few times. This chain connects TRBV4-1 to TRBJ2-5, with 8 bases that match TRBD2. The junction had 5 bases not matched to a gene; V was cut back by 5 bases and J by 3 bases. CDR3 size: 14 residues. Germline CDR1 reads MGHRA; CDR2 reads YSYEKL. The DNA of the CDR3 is TGCGCCAGCAGCAAAGTCGGGGGGGAAGAGACCCAGTACTTC. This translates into CASSKVGGEETQYF.

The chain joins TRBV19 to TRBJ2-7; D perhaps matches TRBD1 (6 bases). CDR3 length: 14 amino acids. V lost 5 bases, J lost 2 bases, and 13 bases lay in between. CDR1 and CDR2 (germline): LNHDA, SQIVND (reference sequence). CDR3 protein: CASSLRDTTYEQYF. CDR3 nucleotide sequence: TGTGCCAGTAGTCTCCGGGACACAACCTACGAGCAGTACTTC.

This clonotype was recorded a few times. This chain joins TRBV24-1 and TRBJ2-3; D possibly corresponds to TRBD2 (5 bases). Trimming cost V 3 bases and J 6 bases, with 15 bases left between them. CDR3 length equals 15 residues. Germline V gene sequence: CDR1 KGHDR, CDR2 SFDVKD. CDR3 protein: CATSDPTDSRDTQYF. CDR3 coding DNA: TGTGCCACCAGTGATCCTACGGACTCCCGGGATACGCAGTATTTT.

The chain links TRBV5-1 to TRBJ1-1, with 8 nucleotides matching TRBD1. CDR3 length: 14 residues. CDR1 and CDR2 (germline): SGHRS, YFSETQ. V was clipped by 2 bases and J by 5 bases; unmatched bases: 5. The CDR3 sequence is CASSFGQGGTEAFF. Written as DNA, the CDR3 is TGCGCCAGCAGCTTCGGACAGGGTGGGACTGAAGCTTTCTTT.

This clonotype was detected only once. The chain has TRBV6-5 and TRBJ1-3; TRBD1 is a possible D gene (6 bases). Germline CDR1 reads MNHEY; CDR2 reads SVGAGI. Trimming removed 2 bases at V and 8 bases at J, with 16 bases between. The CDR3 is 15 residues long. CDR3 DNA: TGTGCCAGCAGTTACAGGGTGGGAGGGGGAGACACCATATATTTT. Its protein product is CASSYRVGGGDTIYF.

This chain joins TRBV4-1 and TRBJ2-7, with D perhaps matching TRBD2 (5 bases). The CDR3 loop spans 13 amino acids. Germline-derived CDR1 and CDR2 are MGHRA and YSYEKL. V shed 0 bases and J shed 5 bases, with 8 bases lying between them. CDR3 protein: CASSQEYGDEQYF. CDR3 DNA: TGCGCCAGCAGCCAAGAGTACGGGGACGAGCAGTACTTC.

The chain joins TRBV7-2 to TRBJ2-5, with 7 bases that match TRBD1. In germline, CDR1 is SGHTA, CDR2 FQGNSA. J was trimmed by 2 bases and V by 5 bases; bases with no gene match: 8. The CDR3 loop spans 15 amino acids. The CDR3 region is CASSAGAGGQETQYF. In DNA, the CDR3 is TGTGCCAGCAGCGCCGGGGCAGGGGGACAAGAGACCCAGTACTTC.

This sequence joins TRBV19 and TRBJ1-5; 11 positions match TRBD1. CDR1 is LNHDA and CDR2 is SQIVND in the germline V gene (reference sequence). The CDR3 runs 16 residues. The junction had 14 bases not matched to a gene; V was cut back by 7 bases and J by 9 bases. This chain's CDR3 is CASTSRGGTGGMPQHF. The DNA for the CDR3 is TGTGCCAGTACCTCCAGAGGCGGGACAGGGGGGATGCCCCAGCATTTT.

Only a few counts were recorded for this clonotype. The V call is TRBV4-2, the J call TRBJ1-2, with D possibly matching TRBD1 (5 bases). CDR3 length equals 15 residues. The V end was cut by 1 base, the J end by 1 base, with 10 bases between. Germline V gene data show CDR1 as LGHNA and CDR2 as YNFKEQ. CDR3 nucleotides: TGTGCCAGCAGCCAAGGGCAGGGAATTAACTATGGCTACACCTTC. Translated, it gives CASSQGQGINYGYTF.

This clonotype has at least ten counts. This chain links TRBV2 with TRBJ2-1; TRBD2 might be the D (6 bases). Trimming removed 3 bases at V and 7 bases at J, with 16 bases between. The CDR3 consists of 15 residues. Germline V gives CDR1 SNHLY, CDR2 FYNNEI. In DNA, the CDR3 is TGTGCCAGCAGTGACATAGCGGTCGAGTTGAATGAGCAGTTCTTC. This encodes CASSDIAVELNEQFF.

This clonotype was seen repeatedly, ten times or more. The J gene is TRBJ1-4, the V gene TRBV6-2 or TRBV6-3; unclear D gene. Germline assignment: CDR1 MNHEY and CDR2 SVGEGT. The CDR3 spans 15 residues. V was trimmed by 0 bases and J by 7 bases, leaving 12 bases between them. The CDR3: CASSYSHRRSEKLFF. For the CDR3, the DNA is TGTGCCAGCAGTTACTCTCACCGCCGGAGTGAAAAACTGTTTTTT.

CDR3 sequence reads: CARRARDPGELFF. In DNA, the CDR3 is TGTGCCAGAAGAGCCAGGGATCCCGGGGAGCTGTTTTTT. The rearrangement links TRBV2 to TRBJ2-2; D is possibly TRBD1 (5 bases). CDR1 SNHLY and CDR2 FYNNEI come from the germline V gene. Trimming pared 9 bases from V and 6 bases from J, leaving 14 bases between. CDR3 size: 13 residues.

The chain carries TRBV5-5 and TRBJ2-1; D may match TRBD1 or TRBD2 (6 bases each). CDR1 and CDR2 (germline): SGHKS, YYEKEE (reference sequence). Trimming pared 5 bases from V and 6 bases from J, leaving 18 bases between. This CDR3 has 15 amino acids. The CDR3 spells CASSPGAGRGNEQFF. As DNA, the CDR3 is TGTGCCAGCAGTCCGGGGGCAGGAAGGGGCAATGAGCAGTTCTTC.

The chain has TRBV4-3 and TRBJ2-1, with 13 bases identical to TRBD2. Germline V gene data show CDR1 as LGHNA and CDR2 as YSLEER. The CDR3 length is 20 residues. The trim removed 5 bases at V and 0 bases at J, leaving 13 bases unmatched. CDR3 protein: CASSTQPGLAGSSSYNEQFF. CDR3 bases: TGCGCCAGCAGCACCCAGCCGGGACTAGCGGGGTCGAGCTCCTACAATGAGCAGTTCTTC.

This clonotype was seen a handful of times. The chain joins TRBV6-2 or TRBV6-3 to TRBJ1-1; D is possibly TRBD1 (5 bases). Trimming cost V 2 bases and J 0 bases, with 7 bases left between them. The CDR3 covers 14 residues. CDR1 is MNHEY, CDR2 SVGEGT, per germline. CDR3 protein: CASSYDRLNTEAFF. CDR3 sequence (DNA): TGTGCCAGCAGTTACGACAGACTGAACACTGAAGCTTTCTTT.

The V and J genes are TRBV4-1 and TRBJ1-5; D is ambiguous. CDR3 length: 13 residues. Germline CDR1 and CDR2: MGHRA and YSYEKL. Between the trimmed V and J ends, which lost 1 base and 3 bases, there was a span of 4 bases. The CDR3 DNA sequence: TGCGCCAGCAGCCAAGGGAACAATCAGCCCCAGCATTTT. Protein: CASSQGNNQPQHF.

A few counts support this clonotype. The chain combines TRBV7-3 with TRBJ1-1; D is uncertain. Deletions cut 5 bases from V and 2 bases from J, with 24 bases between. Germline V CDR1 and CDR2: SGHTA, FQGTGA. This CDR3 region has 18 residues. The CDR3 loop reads CASSNLGDPRQINTEAFF. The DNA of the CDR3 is TGTGCCAGCAGCAATCTCGGAGATCCCCGACAAATAAACACTGAAGCTTTCTTT.

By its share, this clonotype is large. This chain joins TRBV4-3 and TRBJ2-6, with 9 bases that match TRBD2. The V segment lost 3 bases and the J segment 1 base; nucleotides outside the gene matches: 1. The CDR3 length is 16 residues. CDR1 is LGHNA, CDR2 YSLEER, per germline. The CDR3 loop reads CASSQTSGSGANVLTF. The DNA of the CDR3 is TGCGCCAGCAGCCAGACTAGCGGTTCTGGGGCCAACGTCCTGACTTTC.